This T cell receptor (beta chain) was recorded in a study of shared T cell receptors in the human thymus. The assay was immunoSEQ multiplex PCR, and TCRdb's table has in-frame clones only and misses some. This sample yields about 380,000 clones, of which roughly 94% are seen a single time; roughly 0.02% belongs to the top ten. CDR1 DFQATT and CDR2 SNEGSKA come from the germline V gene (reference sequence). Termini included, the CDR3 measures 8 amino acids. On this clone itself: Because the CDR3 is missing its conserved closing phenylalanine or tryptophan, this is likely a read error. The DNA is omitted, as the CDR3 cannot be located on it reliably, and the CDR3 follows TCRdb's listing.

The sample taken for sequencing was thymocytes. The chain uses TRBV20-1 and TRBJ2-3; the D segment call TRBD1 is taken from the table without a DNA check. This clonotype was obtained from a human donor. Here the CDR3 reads CSAEPGTR.